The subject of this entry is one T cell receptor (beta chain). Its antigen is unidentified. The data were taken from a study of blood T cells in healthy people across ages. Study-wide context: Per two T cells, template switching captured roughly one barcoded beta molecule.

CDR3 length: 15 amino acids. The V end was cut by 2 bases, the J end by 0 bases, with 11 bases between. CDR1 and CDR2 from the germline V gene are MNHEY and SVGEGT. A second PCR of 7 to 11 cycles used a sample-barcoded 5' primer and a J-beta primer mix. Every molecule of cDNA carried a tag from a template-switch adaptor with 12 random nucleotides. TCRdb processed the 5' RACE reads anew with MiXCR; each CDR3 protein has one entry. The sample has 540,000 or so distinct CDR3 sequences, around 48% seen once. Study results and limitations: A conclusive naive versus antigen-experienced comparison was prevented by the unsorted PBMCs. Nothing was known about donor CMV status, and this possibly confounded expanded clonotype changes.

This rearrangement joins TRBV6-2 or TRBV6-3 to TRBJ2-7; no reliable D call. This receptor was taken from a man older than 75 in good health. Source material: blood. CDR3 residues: CASSYGRGSSYEQYF. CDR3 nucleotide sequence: TGTGCCAGCAGTTACGGGCGCGGAAGCTCCTACGAGCAGTACTTC.